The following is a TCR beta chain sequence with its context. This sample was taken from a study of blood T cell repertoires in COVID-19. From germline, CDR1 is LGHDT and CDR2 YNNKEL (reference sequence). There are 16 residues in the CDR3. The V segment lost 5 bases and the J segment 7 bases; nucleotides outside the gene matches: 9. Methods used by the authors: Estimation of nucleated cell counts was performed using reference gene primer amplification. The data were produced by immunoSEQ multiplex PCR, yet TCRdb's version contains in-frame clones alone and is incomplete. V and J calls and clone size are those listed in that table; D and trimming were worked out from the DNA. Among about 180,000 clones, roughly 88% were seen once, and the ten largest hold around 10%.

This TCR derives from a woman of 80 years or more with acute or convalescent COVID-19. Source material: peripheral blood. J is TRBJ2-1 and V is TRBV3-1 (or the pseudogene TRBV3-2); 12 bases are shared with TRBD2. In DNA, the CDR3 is TGTGCCAGCAGCGCCTCAACTAGCGGGGGGCGGAATGAGCAGTTCTTC. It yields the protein CASSASTSGGRNEQFF.